A selection of T cell receptor beta chains follows, all from one sample in a study of T cells in Graves' hyperthyroidism and ophthalmopathy. TCRdb fed the multiplex PCR reads into MiXCR, producing one record per CDR3 protein. This sample has some 140,000 distinct CDR3 sequences, with approximately 20% found just once. The material sequenced was blood. These receptors were collected from a woman in her fifties or sixties with Graves' hyperthyroidism that later progressed to Graves' ophthalmopathy. The CDR3 runs from the conserved cysteine through the conserved F or W. A D gene is named only where the DNA matches it firmly. Only part of the rows carry a size: once, few, many, or a class if the clone is expanded.

V: TRBV6-2/TRBV6-3; D: -; J: TRBJ2-1; size: many; DNA: TGTGCCAGCAGTTACAGTAGGGGCAGTCCCGATCGTGGTGAGCAGTTCTTC; CDR3: CASSYSRGSPDRGEQFF
V: TRBV18; D: -; J: TRBJ2-4; size: many; DNA: TGTGCCAGCTCACCATCCGGGCTCGGAATTCAGTACTTC; CDR3: CASSPSGLGIQYF
V: TRBV9; D: -; J: TRBJ2-1; size: few; DNA: TGTGCCAGCAGCGGATTCTCCGGAGGGGAGTGGGATGAGCAGTTCTTC; CDR3: CASSGFSGGEWDEQFF
V: TRBV20-1; D: -; J: TRBJ1-2; size: many; DNA: TGCAGTGCTAGAGCAGGGGCAAGAGGCTACACCTTC; CDR3: CSARAGARGYTF
V: TRBV7-9; D: TRBD1; J: TRBJ2-3; size: few; DNA: TGTGCCAGCAGCGCAGGGGACAGGATAGCGGATACGCAGTATTTT; CDR3: CASSAGDRIADTQYF
V: TRBV5-1; D: -; J: TRBJ1-2; size: many; DNA: TGCGCCAGCAGCCCTATCCACAGGGACGGCTACACCTTC; CDR3: CASSPIHRDGYTF
V: TRBV4-1; D: TRBD2; J: TRBJ2-1; size: many; DNA: TGCGCCAGCAGCCAAGCTAGGACTGTTGGCGGGAGGTACAATGAGCAGTTCTTC; CDR3: CASSQARTVGGRYNEQFF
V: TRBV6-1; D: -; J: TRBJ1-1; size: many; DNA: TGTGCCAGCAGGTGGACCTACACTGAAGCTTTCTTT; CDR3: CASRWTYTEAFF
V: TRBV6-2/TRBV6-3; D: -; J: TRBJ2-7; size: many; DNA: TGTGCCAGCAGTTACACCACGGGACACTACGAGCAGTACTTC; CDR3: CASSYTTGHYEQYF
V: TRBV24-1; D: -; J: TRBJ2-5; size: many; DNA: TGTGCCACCAGTGATCGACGTTCCCAAGAGACCCAGTACTTC; CDR3: CATSDRRSQETQYF
V: TRBV27; D: -; J: TRBJ1-4; size: -; DNA: TGTGCCAGAGCTGCAACTAATGAAAAACTGTTTTTT; CDR3: CARAATNEKLFF